Below, 5 T cell receptor beta chains from the same sample are listed, as sequenced in a study of identifying expanded T cells in peripheral blood. The assay was immunoSEQ multiplex PCR, and TCRdb's table has in-frame clones only and misses some. The table lists more than 90,000 clones, about 83% of them singletons. The sequenced sample was blood. The receptors were gathered from a person aged 18 to 70 in good health.

The V gene is TRBV28, the J gene TRBJ2-1; 8 bases line up with TRBD1. CDR3 length: 13 residues. Germline CDR1 reads MDHEN; CDR2 reads SYDVKM. The V gene end was trimmed by 3 bases and the J gene end by 10 bases; junction bases not matched to a gene: 5. The CDR3 coding sequence is TGTGCCAGCAGTTTGTCAGGGGGCCGCGAGCAGTTCTTC. Translated: CASSLSGGREQFF.

The rearrangement uses TRBV12-5 and TRBJ2-7; D call uncertain. The germline gives CDR1 LGHNT, CDR2 FRNRAP. V dropped 4 bases and J dropped 3 bases, with 7 bases sitting between them. The CDR3 runs to 12 residues. The CDR3 nucleotides read TGTGCTAGTGGTTCCCACTACTACGAGCAGTACTTC. Residues: CASGSHYYEQYF.

The V and J genes are TRBV15 and TRBJ2-7, with D possibly being TRBD1 (5 bases). Trimming left V 5 bases short and J 0 bases short, with 14 bases between. This CDR3 is built from 15 residues. Germline V CDR1 and CDR2: LNHNV, YYDKDF (reference sequence). CDR3 DNA sequence: TGTGCCACCAGCCCACTCCGCGACAGCTCCTACGAGCAGTACTTC. Translation gives CATSPLRDSSYEQYF. Looking up the rest from reference TRBV15 and TRBJ2-7 gives the full variable domain: DAMVIQNPRYQVTQFGKPVTLSCSQTLNHNVMYWYQQKSSQAPKLLFHYYDKDFNNEADTPDNFQSRRPNTSFCFLDIRSPGLGDTAMYLCATSPLRDSSYEQYFGPGTRLTVT.

The CDR3: CASSLGGIGEQFF. In DNA form, the CDR3 reads TGCGCCAGCAGCTTGGGAGGGATCGGTGAGCAGTTCTTC. This chain joins TRBV5-1 and TRBJ2-1, with D possibly TRBD2 on 5 matching bases. Between the trimmed V and J ends, which lost 0 bases and 9 bases, there was a span of 10 bases. There are 13 residues in the CDR3. The germline V gene encodes CDR1 SGHRS and CDR2 YFSETQ.

This clone was detected once. The gene calls are TRBV6-5 and TRBJ2-7, with TRBD2 matching 7 bases. CDR3 length: 14 amino acids. The germline gives CDR1 MNHEY, CDR2 SVGAGI. Trimming removed 7 bases from V and 6 bases from J; junction bases left unmatched: 12. CDR3 sequence reads: CASKLLGLGGEQYF. Written as DNA, the CDR3 is TGTGCCAGCAAGTTACTAGGACTAGGAGGCGAGCAGTACTTC.